Presented here are 21 T cell receptor beta chains from one specimen sequenced in a study of shared clonotypes between healthy human individuals. Method: immunoSEQ multiplex PCR; TCRdb's copy keeps in-frame clones and lacks some. The profile shows about 1.9 million clones, 93% of them singletons. CD45RO-negative CD8 cells positively selected for CCR7 made up the naive population, which excluded terminally differentiated effector memory CD45RA+ cells. Source material: naive CD8+ T cells from PBMCs. These TCRs come from a young man in good health. Some clones in this sample may be carry-over from other donors' samples.

V and J are TRBV10-3 and TRBJ1-1; a weak D match, TRBD1 (6 bases). The CDR3 contains 15 residues. CDR1 is ENHRY and CDR2 is SYGVKD in the germline V gene. The V end lost 2 bases, the J end lost 5 bases, and 15 bases lay between the germline ends. This CDR3 reads CAISEALGGWTEAFF. The DNA of the CDR3 is TGTGCCATCAGTGAGGCGTTAGGGGGGTGGACTGAAGCTTTCTTT.

Points on this clone: This CDR3 is also generated by other DNA sequences in the sample. This chain uses TRBV4-3 with TRBJ1-3; D is perhaps TRBD1 (6 bases). Germline lookup yields CDR1 LGHNA and CDR2 YSLEER. This CDR3 is built from 15 residues. V was trimmed by 1 base and J by 4 bases, leaving 11 bases between them. The CDR3: CASSQGGGSGNTIYF. The DNA for the CDR3 is TGCGCCAGCAGCCAAGGAGGGGGTTCGGGAAACACCATATATTTT.

The chain joins TRBV7-9 to TRBJ1-3; D perhaps matches TRBD1 (5 bases). Germline CDR1 is SEHNR and CDR2 is FQNEAQ (reference sequence). The CDR3 is 16 residues long. V gave up 5 bases and J gave up 8 bases, with 22 bases separating them. CDR3 in DNA: TGTGCCAGCAGCGGCGCGGGGCGCTGGGTAGACTACACCATATATTTT. Its translation is CASSGAGRWVDYTIYF.

The V and J genes are TRBV7-9 and TRBJ1-2; D remains unclear. Germline CDR1 is SEHNR and CDR2 is FQNEAQ (reference sequence). This CDR3 contains 14 residues. Trimming took 1 base from V and 6 from J, leaving 12 bases between them. CDR3 region: CASSLGSGVDGYTF. In DNA, the CDR3 is TGTGCCAGCAGCTTAGGATCTGGGGTGGATGGCTACACCTTC. Filled out from reference TRBV7-9 and TRBJ1-2, the complete variable domain reads DTGVSQNPRHKITKRGQNVTFRCDPISEHNRLYWYRQTLGQGPEFLTYFQNEAQLEKSRLLSDRFSAERPKGSFSTLEIQRTEQGDSAMYLCASSLGSGVDGYTFGSGTRLTVV.

This sequence joins TRBV9 and TRBJ2-1; 13 nucleotides agree with TRBD2. The CDR3 is 16 amino acids. Germline values: CDR1 SGDLS, CDR2 YYNGEE. J gave up 4 bases and V 4 bases, and 5 bases lay outside the gene matches. The CDR3 DNA reads TGTGCCAGCAGCCCAGGACTAGCGGGAGAATACAATGAGCAGTTCTTC. It specifies CASSPGLAGEYNEQFF. Full variable domain (missing parts from reference TRBV9 and TRBJ2-1): DSGVTQTPKHLITATGQRVTLRCSPRSGDLSVYWYQQSLDQGLQFLIQYYNGEERAKGNILERFSAQQFPDLHSELNLSSLELGDSALYFCASSPGLAGEYNEQFFGPGTRLTVL.

The rearrangement joins TRBV4-1 to TRBJ1-5, with TRBD1 matching 7 bases. The J segment lost 6 bases and the V segment lost 4 bases, leaving 12 bases of the junction unmatched. The CDR3 sequence is 16 residues long. Germline values: CDR1 MGHRA, CDR2 YSYEKL. The CDR3 loop reads CASSLSPDRSFQPQHF. The CDR3 DNA is TGCGCCAGCAGCCTCTCTCCGGACAGGTCTTTTCAGCCCCAGCATTTT.

The chain employs TRBV13 and TRBJ2-5; D gene unclear. CDR1 PRHDT and CDR2 FYEKMQ come from the germline V gene (reference sequence). The CDR3 consists of 13 residues. The V end lost 3 bases, the J end lost 1 base, and 6 bases lay between the germline ends. DNA for the CDR3: TGTGCCAGCAGCTTCAGGTCCCAAGAGACCCAGTACTTC. Translation gives CASSFRSQETQYF.

The chain combines TRBV28 with TRBJ1-1; TRBD1 aligns across 7 bases. CDR1 and CDR2 from the germline V gene are MDHEN and SYDVKM. There are 14 residues in the CDR3. Trimming at V came to 9 bases and at J to 0 bases, leaving 7 bases not matched to a gene. Here the CDR3 DNA reads TGTGCCAGTAAGGACAGGACCATGAACACTGAAGCTTTCTTT. Its translation: CASKDRTMNTEAFF.

The gene calls are TRBV4-1 and TRBJ2-6; D may be TRBD1 (5 bases). Per germline, CDR1 MGHRA and CDR2 YSYEKL. Deletions cut 0 bases from V and 0 bases from J, with 9 bases between. This CDR3 is 17 amino acids long. CDR3 nucleotide sequence: TGCGCCAGCAGCCAAGAAGTGACAGCCTCTGGGGCCAACGTCCTGACTTTC. Amino acid sequence: CASSQEVTASGANVLTF.

The chain links TRBV6-6 to TRBJ1-5; the match to TRBD1 covers 7 bases. There are 15 residues in the CDR3. The germline V gene has CDR1 MNHNY and CDR2 SVGAGI (reference sequence). V was clipped by 6 bases and J by 3 bases; unmatched bases: 8. CDR3 region: CASRQPGQLNQPQHF. CDR3 nucleotide sequence: TGTGCCAGCAGGCAACCGGGACAGCTCAATCAGCCCCAGCATTTT.

This sequence joins TRBV28 and TRBJ2-3, with 7 bases matching TRBD1. Looked up from germline, CDR1 is MDHEN and CDR2 is SYDVKM. This CDR3 comprises 12 residues. Trimming took 8 bases from V and 5 from J; bases not matched to a gene: 4. CDR3 nucleotide sequence: TGTGCCAGCCTCACAGGGGAAGATACGCAGTATTTT. Translation: CASLTGEDTQYF.

The CDR3 DNA reads as TGTGCCAGCAGCTCGCGGAACAGGGGATGGAGTGGCTACACCTTC. Translation gives CASSSRNRGWSGYTF. The gene calls are TRBV7-9 and TRBJ1-2; 7 nucleotides line up with TRBD1. The CDR3 totals 15 residues. Losses at the gene ends were 4 bases for V and 7 bases for J; bases not matched to a gene: 12. Germline values: CDR1 SEHNR, CDR2 FQNEAQ (reference sequence).

This chain links TRBV11-2 with TRBJ2-1; the match to TRBD1 covers 7 bases. CDR1 is SGHAT and CDR2 is FQNNGV in the germline V gene. The V segment lost 5 bases and the J segment 4 bases; nucleotides outside the gene matches: 14. The CDR3 is 17 residues long. The CDR3 spells CASSPDRDPRGYNEQFF. As DNA, the CDR3 is TGTGCCAGCAGCCCCGACCGGGACCCCAGGGGGTACAATGAGCAGTTCTTC.

The chain employs TRBV6-4 and TRBJ2-2; TRBD2 agrees at 9 bases. CDR1 is MRHNA and CDR2 is SNTAGT in the germline V gene. The CDR3 is 14 residues long. Trimming removed 10 bases from V and 4 bases from J; junction bases left unmatched: 7. This CDR3 is CATASLAGTGELFF. In DNA form, the CDR3 reads TGTGCCACCGCCTCACTAGCGGGCACCGGGGAGCTGTTTTTT.

The chain combines TRBV11-2 with TRBJ2-7; TRBD1 matches 9 bases. The CDR3 sequence is 18 residues long. The germline CDR1 and CDR2 sequences are SGHAT and FQNNGV. V trimming: 4 bases; J trimming: 6 bases; junction bases outside the gene matches: 19. The CDR3 bases are TGTGCCAGCAGCTACTTACCGGGACAGGGTCCGGGAGAGTTCGAGCAGTACTTC. Its translation is CASSYLPGQGPGEFEQYF.

The chain is built from TRBV19 and TRBJ2-7; 9 bases map to TRBD2. V shed 7 bases and J 3 bases; nucleotides not matched to a gene: 10. The germline V gene has CDR1 LNHDA and CDR2 SQIVND (reference sequence). This CDR3 is 15 amino acids long. The CDR3 coding sequence is TGTGCCAGTATGGGACTAGTAGCGGGAGTCTACGAGCAGTACTTC. Amino acid sequence: CASMGLVAGVYEQYF.

The chain recombines TRBV27 with TRBJ2-7; 8 bases are shared with TRBD2. Per the germline V gene, CDR1 is MNHEY and CDR2 is SMNVEV (reference sequence). V shed 10 bases, J shed 7 bases, and the junction held 18 bases outside the gene matches. The CDR3 extends over 15 amino acids. The CDR3 DNA reads as TGTGCCACCTCGGGAGGACTAGCAGGCCGGGGAGAGCAGTACTTC. Translation: CATSGGLAGRGEQYF.

The chain is built from TRBV15 and TRBJ1-2; D call uncertain. The ends were cut back, 3 bases at V and 0 bases at J, with 11 bases in the middle. CDR3 length equals 15 residues. The V gene's germline CDR1 is LNHNV and CDR2 YYDKDF (reference sequence). The CDR3 sequence is CATSSTEKANYGYTF. DNA of the CDR3: TGTGCCACCAGCAGCACTGAAAAAGCTAACTATGGCTACACCTTC.

The V and J genes are TRBV6-5 and TRBJ2-3, with D maybe TRBD2 (5 bases). The CDR3 sequence is 15 residues long. V dropped 2 bases and J dropped 8 bases, with 17 bases sitting between them. In germline, CDR1 is MNHEY, CDR2 SVGAGI. For the CDR3, the DNA is TGTGCCAGCAGTTACATCGGAGGTTCGGTGGGTACGCAGTATTTT. Translating gives CASSYIGGSVGTQYF.

This sequence joins TRBV9 and TRBJ2-2; 7 positions match TRBD1. Trimming removed 3 bases from V and 4 bases from J; junction bases left unmatched: 21. Looked up from germline, CDR1 is SGDLS and CDR2 is YYNGEE. The CDR3 covers 20 residues. CDR3 sequence (DNA): TGTGCCAGCAGCGCCCCTACCTCGGGGACAGAGGTATTCGGCACCGGGGAGCTGTTTTTT. This encodes CASSAPTSGTEVFGTGELFF.

The chain couples TRBV4-3 to TRBJ2-7, with D possibly being TRBD2 (6 bases). From germline, CDR1 is LGHNA and CDR2 YSLEER. CDR3 length: 16 residues. Between the trimmed V and J ends, which lost 0 bases and 5 bases, there was a span of 17 bases. Here the CDR3 reads CASSQDVGQGGNEQYF. The CDR3 coding sequence is TGCGCCAGCAGCCAAGATGTCGGCCAGGGAGGCAACGAGCAGTACTTC.